This T cell receptor beta chain was retrieved from a study of T cell repertoires in cytomegalovirus infection. General study points: Predominance within the ex vivo response was attributable to HLA-C-restricted CMV-specific TCR beta clonotypes.

TCRdb re-derived calls from the reads in MiXCR, one entry per CDR3 protein. Of 250,000 to 300,000 distinct CDR3 sequences in the sample, roughly a fifth were seen once. Concerning this clonotype: The antigen is not known.

This specimen consisted of cultured PBMCs, obtained from culture after CMV antigen stimulation. The TCR originated in a human donor in good health (CMV status not recorded). Some clones in this sample may be carry-over from other donors' samples.

CDR3 residues: CACAGGAAEAFF. CDR3 DNA sequence: TGTGCCTGCGCAGGGGGCGCGGCTGAAGCTTTCTTT. J is TRBJ1-1 and V is TRBV7-4, with 8 nucleotides matching TRBD1. The CDR3 extends over 12 amino acids. The germline gives CDR1 SGHVT, CDR2 SQSDAQ. V shed 11 bases and J 6 bases; nucleotides not matched to a gene: 8.